This TCR beta chain was sequenced for a study of cytomegalovirus exposure and HLA in healthy donors listed by TCRdb under 2017. Regarding the research as a whole: An earlier analysis of several hundred of the donors reported about 260 Gb of sequence data and 117 million unique TCR beta sequences obtained from 150 million to 200 million T cells. Among the approximately 430 genotyped donors, under 90% belonged to the genetic ancestry cluster associated with self-reported Caucasian donors. Donor age, sex, ethnicity and CMV serostatus were compiled alongside the repertoire data. In an earlier analysis of more than 550 of the donors, high-throughput TCR beta sequencing was used to judge whether each TCR beta V gene segment behaved as functional or pseudogenic. Because of strong linkage in the cohort, roughly five DR-DQ haplotypes were treated as single units for association and clustering. An early release that covered about 600 HLA-typed donors contained about 300 gigabases of sequencing data and 85 million to 100 million unique TCR sequences. Typing coverage differed by locus: A, B, C, DRB1 and DQB1 were typed in about 629-630 donors, DQA1 in about 560, DPA1 in 600 to 610, and DPB1 in approximately 450. Rather than using new phenotypic data, the later analysis identified candidate immune exposures from TCR beta sequences and from how often those sequences occurred across donors. Every discovery cohort repertoire had been produced on one sequencing platform. To study patterns of TCR occurrence, a later analysis re-analyzed previously published TCR beta repertoires from several hundred donors and added high-resolution HLA genotyping. Genome-wide SNP genotypes for about 65% of the roughly 670 donors were used in a later genetic analysis, which treated that subset as a discovery cohort. Both class I and class II loci were covered by HLA typing, at four-digit resolution. The study was designed to test whether signatures of past pathogen exposure could be identified by cataloging public T cell receptors. On average, around 240,000 unique TCR beta nucleotide sequences were sequenced per donor among about 400 genotyped donors of the cohort, with roughly 20% of those sequences being non-productive. High-throughput TCR immunosequencing, statistical association of individual TCRs with disease status, and machine learning were combined to predict cytomegalovirus infection status. Besides the first cohort of 666 subjects, a separate validation cohort made up of 120 different subjects was used. The T cell repertoires of about 700 subjects were profiled by immunosequencing and related to cytomegalovirus serostatus.

The paper as a whole reports these results and caveats: Cytomegalovirus status was reported to be diagnosed by the classifier with high specificity and sensitivity in both the original and validation cohorts. A further reported finding was that TCR beta sequences accurately predicted the HLA-A and HLA-B alleles for most subjects in the first cohort. In a later genetic analysis, a missense DCLRE1C variant was associated with V-gene and J-gene trimming of TCR beta chains, and the association was replicated in an independent cohort. A few of the identified cytomegalovirus-associated TCR beta chains were confirmed in vitro to be specific for cytomegalovirus antigens. Because the 87-base-pair reads could not distinguish some IMGT-functional V segments, including TRBV6-2 and TRBV6-3, those segments were excluded. HLA typing was unavailable for some donors at each locus, so association tests used only the typed subset. Roughly uniform sequencing depth across donors was assumed in presence/absence analyses, although this assumption may not hold. Across donors, most TCR sequences were observed very rarely, whereas some public TCRs were present in many individuals. When HLA alleles, especially DR and DQ, strongly co-occurred, TCR associations were difficult to assign to individual alleles. Linkage disequilibrium might explain the correlated functional status among segregating V segments, but an unknown experimental factor could not be excluded. In a later genetic analysis, fewer N-insertions in productive TCRs were reported among donors in an Asian-associated ancestry cluster than the roughly 700-donor mean. In this cohort, only TCR beta chains were sequenced, and detectable features were limited by the absence of alpha or paired-chain data. According to a later analysis, parvovirus B19, influenza, CMV and Epstein-Barr virus appeared linked to several top co-occurrence clusters. In a later analysis, the rate of TCR association differed among HLA loci, with DRB1 alleles having the most associated TCRs and HLA-C alleles having the fewest. According to a later analysis, most CMV-associated TCR beta chains appeared to be HLA-restricted, and the HLA associations seemed to be driven largely by CMV exposure. The authors suggested that the approach could potentially be extended to other disease states and immunological phenotypes. A later analysis associated 15,000 to 20,000 TCR beta sequences with specific HLA alleles at a false discovery rate of 0.05. Broadly in line with IMGT annotations, most TCR beta V segments showed up in productive rearrangements about 90% or about 30% of the time in an earlier analysis of several hundred of the donors. The earlier analysis of 450 to 700 of the donors excluded approximately 15 rarely observed V segments, including chromosome 9 orphons, because counts were too low. In the study, around 150 TCR beta chains were listed as associated with cytomegalovirus. A later analysis found that HLA-associated TCR beta chains were more clonally expanded and had lower generation probabilities than equally common non-associated chains. For the cohort, immune exposure information was limited to CMV serostatus. The sequencing pipeline was judged likely to have produced a cluster of highly shared sequence variants as a technical artifact.

The library was made by the immunoSEQ multiplex PCR assay. A mixture of 60 forward primers for TCR Vbeta segments and 13 reverse primers for TCR Jbeta segments was used in the multiplex PCR. The CDR3 region of rearranged TCR beta genes was amplified from genomic DNA with a multiplex PCR assay. On the Illumina HiSeq System, the amplified TCR beta libraries were sequenced as 87-base-pair reads. Turning to the authors' computational methods: A later analysis tallied 75 million to 95 million unique TCR beta chains across the 660 or so repertoires, and around 9.9 million of those chains were shared by two or more donors. Raw reads were error-corrected and collapsed into unique sequences with a nearest-neighbor algorithm that merged closely related sequences to remove PCR and sequencing errors. V, D and J gene segments were assigned by aligning CDR3 sequences to IMGT reference sequences. Each retained sequence needed at least a six-nucleotide match to both a V gene segment and a J gene segment. Rearrangements were classified as productive when the CDR3 lacked stop codons and remained in frame with V and J, and all other rearrangements were classified as non-productive. CDR3 was defined by IMGT convention, running from the second conserved V-encoded cysteine to the conserved J-encoded phenylalanine. In an earlier analysis of around 540 of the donors, sequences lacking an unambiguous match to a single V gene segment were excluded. An earlier analysis of 587 of the donors called V segments functional above 56.7% productive rearrangements and segregating when the between-donor standard deviation exceeded 5%. A statistical classification framework was developed to diagnose cytomegalovirus status using the catalog of TCR beta chain sequences. V and J gene assignment, in a later analysis, came from comparing TCR nucleotide sequences with IMGT/GENE-DB human TR gene sequences. Using the TCRdist pipeline, a later analysis assigned CDR3 sequences along with most-parsimonious VDJ recombination scenarios. In a later analysis, each TCR beta chain was defined by its CDR3 amino acid sequence together with its V-gene family, and reads without a unique V-gene family were excluded. In a later analysis, several hundred highly shared, low-generation-probability nucleotide sequences were removed to address suspected cross-contamination and a sequencing artifact. In a later analysis, a clonal expansion index was calculated for each public chain from normalized within-repertoire ranks of inferred template counts. In a later analysis, generation probabilities were computed using a VDJ recombination model fitted to out-of-frame rearrangements, and the results were checked against IGoR. A later analysis scored TCR-TCR, TCR-HLA and TCR-CMV co-occurrence with hypergeometric tests, applying a repertoire-size bias correction to TCR pairs. A later analysis estimated false discovery rates by permuting HLA or CMV assignments 20 times. A later analysis grouped co-occurring TCRs with DBSCAN, adding TCRdist sequence similarity when clustering within HLA-allele-positive subsets. Repertoires with fewer than 30,000 or more than 120,000 public chains, plus five repertoires with anomalous nucleotide sharing, were excluded from co-occurrence clustering. In its TCRdb copy, this immuneACCESS table keeps in-frame sequences only and misses some clones. Where compared with another copy, unresolved V genes explain less than half of these, and the others have no known cause. That table is the source of V, J and clone size, and D and trimming were worked out from the DNA. Here the sample has around 70,000 clones; around four fifths occur a single time. The ten largest clones capture approximately 8.9% of the sample.

From the germline V gene (reference sequence), CDR1 is LNHDA and CDR2 is SQIVND. From the cysteine up to the phenylalanine, the CDR3 has a length of 13 residues. Only the CDR3 portion is preserved as DNA: 39 bases, with reading frame beginning at the first base. V loses 2 bases of germline sequence and J loses 2 bases, and the interval between the two ends is 6 bases. The cohort comprised 710 or so healthy bone marrow donors. At the time of sampling, every cohort member was nominally healthy, though immune exposures that went unrecorded were likely present. The donor tested CMV seropositive and was one of the 289 seropositive cohort members. A peripheral blood sample was provided by each donor, and peripheral blood mononuclear cells were used for TCR beta sequencing. The Qiagen DNeasy Blood Extraction Kit was used to extract genomic DNA from the blood cell samples. About this clone itself: No cognate antigen has been identified for it. Base qualities were left out, and no much larger clone turns up one base away.

The sequence is built from TRBV19 and TRBJ1-1; no D segment can be confidently identified. The source material was PBMCs. The sequence came from a middle-aged woman in good health and CMV-seropositive. Here the CDR3 is given as CASSIPRNTEAFF. The DNA is as follows: TGTGCCAGTAGTATACCGAGAAACACTGAAGCTTTCTTT. The CDR3, completed at both ends by the reference TRBV19 and TRBJ1-1 genes, gives the full variable domain DGGITQSPKYLFRKEGQNVTLSCEQNLNHDAMYWYRQDPGQGLRLIYYSQIVNDFQKGDIAEGYSVSREKKESFPLTVTSAQKNPTAFYLCASSIPRNTEAFFGQGTRLTVV.